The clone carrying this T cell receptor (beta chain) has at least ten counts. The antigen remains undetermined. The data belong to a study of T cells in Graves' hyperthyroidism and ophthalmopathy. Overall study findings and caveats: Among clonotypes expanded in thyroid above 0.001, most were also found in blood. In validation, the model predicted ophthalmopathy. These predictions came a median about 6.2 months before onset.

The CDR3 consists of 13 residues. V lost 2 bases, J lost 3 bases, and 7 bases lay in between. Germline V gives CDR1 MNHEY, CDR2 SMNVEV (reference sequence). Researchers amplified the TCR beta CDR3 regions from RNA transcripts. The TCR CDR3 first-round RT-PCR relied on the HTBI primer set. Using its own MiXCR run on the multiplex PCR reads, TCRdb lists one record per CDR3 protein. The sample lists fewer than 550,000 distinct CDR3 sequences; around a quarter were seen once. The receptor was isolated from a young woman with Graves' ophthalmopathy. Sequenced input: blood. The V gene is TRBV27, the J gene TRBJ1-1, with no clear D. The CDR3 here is CASSLTTYTEAFF. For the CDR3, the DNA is TGTGCCAGCAGTTTAACTACGTACACTGAAGCTTTCTTT.